This T cell receptor (beta chain) derives from a study of CD8 T cells in Susac syndrome. The RNA input was about 0.5 to 1 ug, and it was reverse transcribed with random hexamers. TCRdb itself ran the immunoSEQ multiplex PCR reads through MiXCR, one entry per CDR3 protein. The sample has about 400,000 distinct CDR3 sequences, around 85% seen once. This CDR3 has 16 amino acids. Losses at the gene ends were 1 base for V and 3 bases for J; bases not matched to a gene: 3. Germline CDR1 is SNHLY and CDR2 is FYNNEI. TEMRA cells were FACS-enriched, while CD8+ and CD4+ T cells were negatively isolated. This TCR was sampled from a human donor with multiple sclerosis. J is TRBJ2-1 and V is TRBV2; TRBD2 aligns across 10 bases. The specimen was CD8+ T cells from PBMCs. The CDR3 is CASSEGLAGLYNEQFF. CDR3 DNA sequence: TGTGCCAGCAGTGAAGGACTAGCGGGCCTCTACAATGAGCAGTTCTTC. Variable domain in full (rest from reference TRBV2 and TRBJ2-1): EPEVTQTPSHQVTQMGQEVILRCVPISNHLYFYWYRQILGQKVEFLVSFYNNEISEKSEIFDDQFSVERPDGSNFTLKIRSTKLEDSAMYFCASSEGLAGLYNEQFFGPGTRLTVL.